The clone carrying this T cell receptor beta chain was counted between two and nine times. Its antigen is undetermined. Treatment in this sample: 10-day PBMC culture with coronavirus spike peptide pools or control peptides (ViraFEST assay). Ahead of the COVID-19 pandemic (2011-2018), the CD4+ T cells of the unexposed donor were collected. This entry comes from a study of vaccination and CD4 T cells after COVID-19. An Oncomine TCR Beta short-read assay was used to sequence the DNA from cultured CD4+ T cells. TCRdb ran MiXCR on the PCR reads and lists one entry per CDR3 protein. Seen here are a few thousand distinct CDR3 sequences, approximately 46% observed once, and the top ten hold roughly 41%. This CDR3 has 15 residues. Germline CDR1 MRHNA, CDR2 SNTAGT. The ends were cut back, 0 bases at V and 0 bases at J, with 3 bases in the middle.

This chain uses TRBV6-4 with TRBJ2-6; D uncertain. This clonotype was obtained from a human donor in good health. Source material: CD4+ T cells from blood, cultured in vitro. The CDR3 is CASSDSSSGANVLTF. The CDR3 DNA sequence: TGTGCCAGCAGTGACTCCAGCTCTGGGGCCAACGTCCTGACTTTC.